A selection of T cell receptor beta chains follows, all from one sample in a study of cytomegalovirus exposure and HLA in healthy donors. Assay used: immunoSEQ multiplex PCR; TCRdb lists only in-frame clones, some missing. The repertoire table contains roughly 50,000 clones. Material: PBMCs. The receptors come from a male donor in good health and CMV-seropositive. Each CDR3 is given with its conserved first and last residue. The D gene is left open where the match is weak.

V gene: TRBV9; D gene: -; J gene: TRBJ1-3; CDR3 DNA: TGTGCCAGCAGCTTAAACCCAGGGGAGCTGGGAGGAAACACCATATATTTT; CDR3 protein: CASSLNPGELGGNTIYF
V gene: TRBV6-4; D gene: TRBD1; J gene: TRBJ1-1; CDR3 DNA: TGTGCCAGCGTGAGGGGGCCCCAAGCTTTCTTT; CDR3 protein: CASVRGPQAFF
V gene: TRBV5-4; D gene: -; J gene: TRBJ1-5; CDR3 DNA: TGTGCCAGCAGCCTACGGGGAGAGAATCAGCCCCAGCATTTT; CDR3 protein: CASSLRGENQPQHF
V gene: TRBV27; D gene: -; J gene: TRBJ2-7; CDR3 DNA: TGTGCCAGCAGTTCCCAACAGGTAACCACAATCTACGAGCAGTACTTC; CDR3 protein: CASSSQQVTTIYEQYF
V gene: TRBV7-2; D gene: TRBD2; J gene: TRBJ2-7; CDR3 DNA: TGTGCCAGCAGCGGCGGGGGGTCTTCCTACGAGCAGTACTTC; CDR3 protein: CASSGGGSSYEQYF
V gene: TRBV5-4; D gene: TRBD1; J gene: TRBJ1-6; CDR3 DNA: TGTGCCAGCAGCCTTGGACAGGGCGATTCACCCCTCCACTTT; CDR3 protein: CASSLGQGDSPLHF
V gene: TRBV5-6; D gene: TRBD1; J gene: TRBJ1-1; CDR3 DNA: TGTGCCAGCAGCTCTTCGTGGACAGGTCGAATGAACACTGAAGCTTTCTTT; CDR3 protein: CASSSSWTGRMNTEAFF
V gene: TRBV30; D gene: -; J gene: TRBJ1-6; CDR3 DNA: TGTGCCTGGAAGGAGCTCGTAAATTCACCCCTCCACTTT; CDR3 protein: CAWKELVNSPLHF
V gene: TRBV18; D gene: -; J gene: TRBJ2-5; CDR3 DNA: TGTGCCAGCTCGCCGAGGGGGAGAGAGACCCAGTACTTC; CDR3 protein: CASSPRGRETQYF
V gene: TRBV5-1; D gene: -; J gene: TRBJ2-2; CDR3 DNA: TGCGCCAGCAGCAATGGACAATCCACCGGGGAGCTGTTTTTT; CDR3 protein: CASSNGQSTGELFF
V gene: TRBV14; D gene: -; J gene: TRBJ1-3; CDR3 DNA: TGTGCCAGCAGGCCTAGTAGTGGAAACACCATATATTTT; CDR3 protein: CASRPSSGNTIYF
V gene: TRBV27; D gene: -; J gene: TRBJ1-2; CDR3 DNA: TGTGCCAGCAGTTTATCCGTCGGTGATGGCTACACCTTC; CDR3 protein: CASSLSVGDGYTF
V gene: TRBV9; D gene: -; J gene: TRBJ2-3; CDR3 DNA: TGTGCCAGCAGCGAAAATTTGCTGGGGGCGAGGGGGGATACGCAGTATTTT; CDR3 protein: CASSENLLGARGDTQYF
V gene: TRBV11-2; D gene: -; J gene: TRBJ1-1; CDR3 DNA: TGTGCCAGCAGCTTCGGACTTAACACTGAAGCTTTCTTT; CDR3 protein: CASSFGLNTEAFF
V gene: TRBV19; D gene: -; J gene: TRBJ1-1; CDR3 DNA: TGTGCCAGTACCCCATGGGGGGGCACTGAAGCTTTCTTT; CDR3 protein: CASTPWGGTEAFF
V gene: TRBV10-3; D gene: -; J gene: TRBJ2-5; CDR3 DNA: TGTGCCACCTCCCTGGACAGCTCTAAAGAGACCCAGTACTTC; CDR3 protein: CATSLDSSKETQYF
V gene: TRBV7-2; D gene: -; J gene: TRBJ2-5; CDR3 DNA: TGTGCCAGCAGCTTAGATCGGGAAACGTACCAAGAGACCCAGTACTTC; CDR3 protein: CASSLDRETYQETQYF
V gene: TRBV6-5; D gene: TRBD2; J gene: TRBJ2-5; CDR3 DNA: TGTGCCAGCAGTTACGGTGGAGCGGGGGGGGAGACCCAGTACTTC; CDR3 protein: CASSYGGAGGETQYF
V gene: TRBV4-3; D gene: -; J gene: TRBJ1-2; CDR3 DNA: TGCGCCAGCAGCCGCGACGAGGGAGGAATCGGCTACACCTTC; CDR3 protein: CASSRDEGGIGYTF
V gene: TRBV30; D gene: TRBD1; J gene: TRBJ1-1; CDR3 DNA: TGTGCCTGGACTGAGTCAGGGGGCAGAGCTTTCTTT; CDR3 protein: CAWTESGGRAFF
V gene: TRBV28; D gene: TRBD1; J gene: TRBJ1-4; CDR3 DNA: TGTGCCAGCGGCTCCCGACAGGGGCTAGCAACTAATGAAAAACTGTTTTTT; CDR3 protein: CASGSRQGLATNEKLFF
V gene: TRBV4-1; D gene: TRBD2; J gene: TRBJ2-3; CDR3 DNA: TGCGCCAGCAGCCCTCTTGCACTAGCGGGGGGGGTGGATACGCAGTATTTT; CDR3 protein: CASSPLALAGGVDTQYF
V gene: TRBV13; D gene: -; J gene: TRBJ2-7; CDR3 DNA: TGTGCCAGCAGCTTACAGGGGATCCACGAGCAGTACTTC; CDR3 protein: CASSLQGIHEQYF
V gene: TRBV5-6; D gene: -; J gene: TRBJ1-6; CDR3 DNA: TGTGCCAGCAGCTTGGGTCGGAATTCACCCCTCCACTTT; CDR3 protein: CASSLGRNSPLHF
V gene: TRBV15; D gene: TRBD1; J gene: TRBJ1-5; CDR3 DNA: TGTGCCACCAGCAGAGACGCTACAGGGGGTCAGCCCCAGCATTTT; CDR3 protein: CATSRDATGGQPQHF
V gene: TRBV5-1; D gene: TRBD1; J gene: TRBJ1-1; CDR3 DNA: TGCGCCAGCAGCCACTACCCGGGACAGGGGGCGCTCACTGAAGCTTTCTTT; CDR3 protein: CASSHYPGQGALTEAFF
V gene: TRBV15; D gene: TRBD1; J gene: TRBJ2-5; CDR3 DNA: TGTGCCACCAGCAGACCCGGGACAGAGAGTCGGGAGACCCAGTACTTC; CDR3 protein: CATSRPGTESRETQYF